This TCR beta chain is from a study of T-cell memory formation after mild COVID-19. Study findings and constraints: Contracting CD4+ clones lay largely in CM and EM, with CD8+ ones residing in EMRA. Confirmation was lacking for SARS-CoV-2 specificity of second-wave clones that peaked on day 37.

A single record per CDR3 protein comes from TCRdb applying MiXCR to the 5' RACE reads. The sample records roughly 300,000 distinct CDR3 sequences, around 8% being singletons. There are 14 residues in the CDR3. Trimming removed 5 bases from V and 4 bases from J, with 14 bases in between. Germline-derived CDR1 and CDR2 are LNHDA and SQIVND (reference sequence). As concerns this clonotype: No antigen is known for it.

The sequence came from a man aged 18 to 35 who had mild COVID-19 (a few samples of this study predate the infection). Cell type and time point are not known. Sample: PBMCs or a T cell subset sorted from them (not recorded which). The gene calls are TRBV19 and TRBJ1-2; no firm D call. CDR3: CASSFVPRAYGYTF. The CDR3 DNA is TGTGCCAGTAGTTTCGTGCCACGGGCCTATGGCTACACCTTC.